These 23 T cell receptor beta chains were sequenced from one sample in a study of T cells after yellow fever vaccination. TCRdb recomputed calls from the 5' RACE reads with MiXCR, one row per CDR3 protein. The sample shows roughly 56,000 distinct CDR3 sequences, around 5.4% of them seen only once. The material was PBMCs, either bulk or a sorted T-cell subset (CD4+, CD8+, memory, or dextramer-sorted; not recorded which), obtained on the day of the yellow fever booster vaccination. These receptors were obtained from a man aged 18 to 29 who received the YFV17D yellow fever vaccine.

This clonotype occurred many times. CDR3 DNA: TGTGCCAGCAGTTTAGTCCGCGACTCTGGGGCCAACGTCCTGACTTTC. Translated, it gives CASSLVRDSGANVLTF. The rearrangement links TRBV28 to TRBJ2-6; no firm D call. This CDR3 is built from 16 residues. Germline V CDR1 and CDR2: MDHEN, SYDVKM. V was shortened by 2 bases and J by 0 bases, with 8 bases between the two germline ends.

This clonotype was counted at least ten times. The V and J genes are TRBV6-2 or TRBV6-3 and TRBJ2-2, with 11 positions matching TRBD2. Germline lookup yields CDR1 MNHEY and CDR2 SVGEGT. CDR3 length: 16 amino acids. V lost 8 bases to trimming and J lost 0 bases; unmatched junction nucleotides: 5. The CDR3 spells CASRPGLAANTGELFF. The DNA for the CDR3 is TGTGCCAGCCGGCCGGGACTAGCGGCGAACACCGGGGAGCTGTTTTTT.

There are many counts of this clonotype. The chain combines TRBV6-6 with TRBJ2-3; D is perhaps TRBD1 or TRBD2 (5 bases each). Trimming shortened V by 4 bases and J by 4 bases, and 9 bases separated the two germline ends. The CDR3 has 13 amino acids. The germline V gene has CDR1 MNHNY and CDR2 SVGAGI (reference sequence). The CDR3: CASSWGTADTQYF. The CDR3 coding sequence is TGTGCCAGCAGTTGGGGGACGGCAGATACGCAGTATTTT.

This clonotype was observed at least ten times. V is TRBV11-2 and J is TRBJ1-2; D gene unclear. The CDR3 sequence is 15 residues long. The germline gives CDR1 SGHAT, CDR2 FQNNGV. V lost 1 base and J lost 8, with 17 bases in between. The CDR3 DNA follows: TGTGCCAGCAGCTTAGCAGAGCCAAGGACGAGAGGCTACACCTTC. This sequence encodes CASSLAEPRTRGYTF.

This clonotype was recorded at least ten times. The chain uses TRBV10-3 and TRBJ2-1; a weak D match, TRBD2 (5 bases). Per the germline V gene, CDR1 is ENHRY and CDR2 is SYGVKD. V lost 3 bases and J lost 9, with 12 bases in between. This CDR3 spans 13 amino acids. The CDR3 region has the DNA TGTGCCATCAGTGACCAACTAGAGACTGAGCAGTTCTTC. The encoded protein is CAISDQLETEQFF.

Many counts were recorded for this clonotype. V usage is TRBV20-1 and J usage is TRBJ1-2, with a possible D match to TRBD1 (5 bases). Germline V CDR1 and CDR2: DFQATT, SNEGSKA (reference sequence). The CDR3 has 14 amino acids. V lost 0 bases and J lost 3, with 11 bases in between. The CDR3 DNA reads TGCAGTGCTAGAGATCCCTGGGGGGACTATGGCTACACCTTC. It codes for CSARDPWGDYGYTF.

The sample holds many counts of this clonotype. This chain joins TRBV9 and TRBJ2-7; D unclear. This CDR3 spans 14 amino acids. CDR1 and CDR2 from the germline V gene are SGDLS and YYNGEE. The germline V and J ends were trimmed by 4 bases and 2 bases, with 13 bases remaining between them. DNA of the CDR3: TGTGCCAGCAGCCCTCACAGAGCTACCTACGAGCAGTACTTC. Translating gives CASSPHRATYEQYF. The complete variable domain, with remaining parts taken from reference TRBV9 and TRBJ2-7, reads DSGVTQTPKHLITATGQRVTLRCSPRSGDLSVYWYQQSLDQGLQFLIQYYNGEERAKGNILERFSAQQFPDLHSELNLSSLELGDSALYFCASSPHRATYEQYFGPGTRLTVT.

This clonotype was observed a few times. J is TRBJ1-3 and V is TRBV24-1; 8 bases map to TRBD1. The CDR3 runs 14 residues. V lost 4 bases and J lost 2; bases outside the gene matches: 0. Germline V gene sequence: CDR1 KGHDR, CDR2 SFDVKD. The CDR3 nucleotides are TGTGCCACCAGTGAGGGACAGGCTGGAAACACCATATATTTT. Translation: CATSEGQAGNTIYF.

The sample holds one count of this clonotype. The chain uses TRBV29-1 and TRBJ2-3, with D uncertain. The CDR3 sequence is 16 residues long. The ends were cut back, 1 base at V and 5 bases at J, with 19 bases in the middle. CDR1 SQVTM and CDR2 ANQGSEA come from the germline V gene. The CDR3: CSVEGAWGRDKDTQYF. The CDR3 bases are TGCAGCGTTGAAGGGGCGTGGGGTCGAGACAAAGATACGCAGTATTTT.

This clonotype was found many times. The chain combines TRBV7-6 with TRBJ1-4, with unresolved D. Per the germline V gene, CDR1 is SGHVS and CDR2 is FNYEAQ. V lost 1 base, J lost 8 bases, and 17 bases lay in between. The CDR3 totals 16 residues. CDR3 DNA sequence: TGTGCCAGCAGCTTAGGCTCCGGAACTCGGCGGGAAAAACTGTTTTTT. Amino acid sequence: CASSLGSGTRREKLFF.

The CDR3 sequence: CASTGTPGGTLPGELFF. CDR3 sequence (DNA): TGTGCCAGCACCGGGACACCCGGCGGGACTCTCCCCGGGGAGCTGTTTTTT. The chain joins TRBV5-6 to TRBJ2-2; D may be TRBD1 or TRBD2 (6 bases each). The CDR3 spans 17 residues. The ends were cut back, 6 bases at V and 6 bases at J, with 24 bases in the middle. CDR1 and CDR2 from the germline V gene are SGHDT and YYEEEE.

V usage is TRBV5-5 and J usage is TRBJ2-7; tentatively, D is TRBD2 (6 bases). The germline V and J ends were trimmed by 2 bases and 0 bases, with 12 bases remaining between them. Germline values: CDR1 SGHKS, CDR2 YYEKEE (reference sequence). The CDR3 loop spans 15 amino acids. The CDR3 sequence is CASSFFVGGSYEQYF. CDR3 DNA: TGTGCCAGCAGCTTTTTTGTGGGGGGCTCCTACGAGCAGTACTTC.

The gene calls are TRBV4-2 and TRBJ2-7; D unclear. Trimming removed 0 bases at V and 1 base at J, with 7 bases between. The germline CDR1 and CDR2 sequences are LGHNA and YNFKEQ. The CDR3 spans 14 residues. DNA for the CDR3: TGTGCCAGCAGCCAAGACAGGTTATCCTACGAGCAGTACGTC. Its protein product is CASSQDRLSYEQYV.

This clonotype was seen at least ten times. The V gene is TRBV4-3, the J gene TRBJ2-5; a weak D match, TRBD1 (5 bases). V was pared by 5 bases and J by 1 base, with 14 bases between. The CDR3 extends over 15 amino acids. Germline V gene lookup returns CDR1 LGHNA and CDR2 YSLEER. Here the CDR3 reads CASSYNPDTQETQYF. The CDR3 bases are TGCGCCAGCAGCTATAACCCGGACACCCAAGAGACCCAGTACTTC.

This clonotype has a handful of counts. The V and J genes are TRBV20-1 and TRBJ1-5; 7 nucleotides agree with TRBD1. With V trimmed by 1 base and J by 6 bases, 15 bases remained unmatched. CDR1 is DFQATT and CDR2 is SNEGSKA in the germline V gene (reference sequence). The CDR3 loop spans 17 amino acids. The CDR3 region has the DNA TGCAGTGCTAGAGCAGGGACAGCCTCGGTCAGTGTTCAGCCCCAGCATTTT. Amino acid sequence: CSARAGTASVSVQPQHF.

The gene calls are TRBV6-5 and TRBJ1-5, with a tentative D call TRBD1 (5 bases). Germline assignment: CDR1 MNHEY and CDR2 SVGAGI. Trimming took 5 bases from V and 6 from J, leaving 11 bases between them. The CDR3 sequence is 13 residues long. CDR3 protein: CASSAGGSQPQHF. Here the CDR3 DNA reads TGTGCCAGCAGTGCCGGGGGGAGTCAGCCCCAGCATTTT.

This clonotype was seen many times. V is TRBV5-4 and J is TRBJ1-2; 8 positions agree with TRBD1. The CDR3 consists of 14 residues. CDR1 and CDR2 (germline): SGHNT, YYREEE (reference sequence). The J segment lost 4 bases and the V segment lost 0 bases, leaving 2 bases of the junction unmatched. CDR3 loop: CASSLGQGSYGYTF. For the CDR3, the DNA is TGTGCCAGCAGCTTGGGACAGGGGAGCTATGGCTACACCTTC.

This clonotype showed up many times. This sequence joins TRBV5-1 and TRBJ1-5; 7 bases map to TRBD1. This CDR3 spans 13 amino acids. V was clipped by 2 bases and J by 7 bases; unmatched bases: 3. From germline, CDR1 is SGHRS and CDR2 YFSETQ. This CDR3 reads CASSFRGGQPQHF. As DNA, the CDR3 is TGCGCCAGCAGCTTCAGGGGGGGCCAGCCCCAGCATTTT.

This clonotype came up a few times. The DNA of the CDR3 is TGTGCCAGCAGTTCCGGGGTTGTCTATGGCTACACCTTC. It specifies CASSSGVVYGYTF. V is TRBV12-3 or TRBV12-4 and J is TRBJ1-2, with D uncertain. V lost 4 bases and J lost 4, with 10 bases in between. CDR3 size: 13 residues.

The chain is built from TRBV5-1 and TRBJ2-2; 7 bases agree with TRBD1. The CDR3 contains 23 residues. In germline, CDR1 is SGHRS, CDR2 YFSETQ. V trimming: 3 bases; J trimming: 0 bases; junction bases outside the gene matches: 26. For the CDR3, the DNA is TGCGCCAGCAGCTACGGCCTCAGAACAGGGGCGCTCGTGTCAACCACGAACACCGGGGAGCTGTTTTTT. Its translation: CASSYGLRTGALVSTTNTGELFF.

This clonotype was recorded many times. CDR3: CSPGDLSNEQFF. The CDR3 nucleotides read TGCAGCCCAGGGGACCTCTCCAATGAGCAGTTCTTC. The J gene is TRBJ2-1, the V gene TRBV29-1, with a possible D match to TRBD1 (6 bases). Looked up from germline, CDR1 is SQVTM and CDR2 is ANQGSEA. CDR3 size: 12 residues. Trimming cost V 8 bases and J 6 bases, with 14 bases left between them.

This clonotype was recorded at least ten times. The genes are TRBV7-9 and TRBJ2-7; the match to TRBD1 covers 8 bases. V dropped 5 bases and J dropped 4; count of bases not matched to a gene: 7. The CDR3 has 14 amino acids. CDR1 and CDR2 (germline): SEHNR, FQNEAQ (reference sequence). CDR3: CASSPPGQGYEQYF. CDR3 DNA sequence: TGTGCCAGCAGCCCCCCAGGACAGGGTTACGAGCAGTACTTC.

This clonotype was found a few times. The V and J genes are TRBV4-1 and TRBJ1-1; D possibly corresponds to TRBD1 (6 bases). The V and J ends lost 4 bases and 0 bases respectively, with 9 bases between them. The CDR3 contains 14 residues. Germline CDR1 is MGHRA and CDR2 is YSYEKL. CDR3 region: CASSRTDVNTEAFF. The CDR3 DNA reads TGCGCCAGCAGCCGGACAGACGTGAACACTGAAGCTTTCTTT.